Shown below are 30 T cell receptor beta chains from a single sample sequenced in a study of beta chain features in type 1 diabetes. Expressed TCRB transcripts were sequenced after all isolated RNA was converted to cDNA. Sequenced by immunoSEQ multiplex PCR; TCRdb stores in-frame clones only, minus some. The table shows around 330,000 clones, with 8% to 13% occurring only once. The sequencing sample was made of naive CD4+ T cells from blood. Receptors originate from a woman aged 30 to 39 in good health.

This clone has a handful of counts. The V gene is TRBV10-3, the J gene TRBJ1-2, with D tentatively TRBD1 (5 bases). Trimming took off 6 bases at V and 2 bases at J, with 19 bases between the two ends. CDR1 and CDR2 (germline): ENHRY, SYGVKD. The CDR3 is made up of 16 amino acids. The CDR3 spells CAIRAAGERGNYGYTF. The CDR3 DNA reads TGTGCCATCAGGGCTGCGGGAGAGCGGGGGAACTATGGCTACACCTTC.

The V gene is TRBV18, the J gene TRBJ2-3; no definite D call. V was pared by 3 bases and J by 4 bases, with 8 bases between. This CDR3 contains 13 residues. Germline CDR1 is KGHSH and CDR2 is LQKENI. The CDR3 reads CASSPGESDTQYF. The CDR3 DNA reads TGTGCCAGCTCACCCGGAGAGTCAGATACGCAGTATTTT.

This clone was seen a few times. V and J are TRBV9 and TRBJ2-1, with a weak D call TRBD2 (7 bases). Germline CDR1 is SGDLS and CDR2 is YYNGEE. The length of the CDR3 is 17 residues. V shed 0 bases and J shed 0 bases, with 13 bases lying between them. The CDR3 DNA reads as TGTGCCAGCAGCGTAGAGGGGGGGGTCCCCTCCTACAATGAGCAGTTCTTC. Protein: CASSVEGGVPSYNEQFF. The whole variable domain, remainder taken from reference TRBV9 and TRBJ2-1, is DSGVTQTPKHLITATGQRVTLRCSPRSGDLSVYWYQQSLDQGLQFLIQYYNGEERAKGNILERFSAQQFPDLHSELNLSSLELGDSALYFCASSVEGGVPSYNEQFFGPGTRLTVL.

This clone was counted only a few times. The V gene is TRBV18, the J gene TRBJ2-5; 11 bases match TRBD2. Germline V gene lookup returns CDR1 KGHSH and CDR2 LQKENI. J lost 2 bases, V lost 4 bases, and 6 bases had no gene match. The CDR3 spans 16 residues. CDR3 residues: CASSQRTSGFQETQYF. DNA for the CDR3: TGTGCCAGCTCACAGAGGACTAGCGGGTTTCAAGAGACCCAGTACTTC.

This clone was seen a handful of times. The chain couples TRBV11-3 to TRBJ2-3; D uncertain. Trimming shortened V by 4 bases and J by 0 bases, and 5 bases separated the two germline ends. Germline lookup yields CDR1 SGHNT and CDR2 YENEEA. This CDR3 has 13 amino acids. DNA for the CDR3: TGTGCCAGCAGCTCTCTCAGCACAGATACGCAGTATTTT. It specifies CASSSLSTDTQYF.

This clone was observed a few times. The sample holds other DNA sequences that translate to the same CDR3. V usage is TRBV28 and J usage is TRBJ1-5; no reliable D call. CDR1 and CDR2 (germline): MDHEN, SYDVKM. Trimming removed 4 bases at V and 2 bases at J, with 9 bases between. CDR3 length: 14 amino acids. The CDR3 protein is CASSSPQGNQPQHF. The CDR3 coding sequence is TGTGCCAGCAGTTCCCCGCAGGGCAATCAGCCCCAGCATTTT.

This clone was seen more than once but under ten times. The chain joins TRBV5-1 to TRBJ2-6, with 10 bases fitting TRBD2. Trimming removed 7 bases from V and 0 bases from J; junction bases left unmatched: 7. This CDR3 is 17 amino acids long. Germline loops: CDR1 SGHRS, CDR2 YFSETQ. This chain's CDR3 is CASARTSGGSGANVLTF. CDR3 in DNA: TGCGCCAGCGCTCGGACTAGCGGTGGCTCTGGGGCCAACGTCCTGACTTTC.

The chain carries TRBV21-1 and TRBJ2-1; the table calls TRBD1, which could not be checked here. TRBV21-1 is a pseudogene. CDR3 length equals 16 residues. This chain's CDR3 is CASSKVGDRRYNEQFF. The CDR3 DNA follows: TGTGCCAGCAGCAAAGTGGGCGACAGGCGCTACAATGAGCAGTTCTTC.

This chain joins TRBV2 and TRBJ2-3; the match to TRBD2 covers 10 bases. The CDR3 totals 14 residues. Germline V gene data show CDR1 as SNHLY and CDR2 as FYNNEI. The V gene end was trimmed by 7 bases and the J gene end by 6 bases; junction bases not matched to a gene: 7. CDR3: CASTSSGSWDTQYF. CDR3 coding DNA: TGTGCCAGCACGTCTAGCGGGAGCTGGGATACGCAGTATTTT.

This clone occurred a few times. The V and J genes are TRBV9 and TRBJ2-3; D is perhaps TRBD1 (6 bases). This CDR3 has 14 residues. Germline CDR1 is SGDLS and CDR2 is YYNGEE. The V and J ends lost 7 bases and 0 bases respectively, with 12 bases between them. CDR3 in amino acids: CASQQGPSTDTQYF. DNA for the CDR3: TGTGCCAGCCAACAGGGACCTAGCACAGATACGCAGTATTTT.

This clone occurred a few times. The CDR3 here is CASSRTGGIYEQYF. For the CDR3, the DNA is TGTGCCAGCAGCCGGACAGGGGGCATCTACGAGCAGTACTTC. The rearrangement uses TRBV28 and TRBJ2-7; TRBD1 aligns across 11 bases. Germline CDR1 reads MDHEN; CDR2 reads SYDVKM. This CDR3 has 14 amino acids. V dropped 6 bases and J dropped 3; count of bases not matched to a gene: 4.

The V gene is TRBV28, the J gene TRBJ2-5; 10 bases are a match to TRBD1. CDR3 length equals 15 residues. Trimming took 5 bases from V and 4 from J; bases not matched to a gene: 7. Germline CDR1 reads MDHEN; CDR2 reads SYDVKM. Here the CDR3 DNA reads TGTGCCAGCAGTCCCGACAGGGGGCCTGGAGAGACCCAGTACTTC. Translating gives CASSPDRGPGETQYF.

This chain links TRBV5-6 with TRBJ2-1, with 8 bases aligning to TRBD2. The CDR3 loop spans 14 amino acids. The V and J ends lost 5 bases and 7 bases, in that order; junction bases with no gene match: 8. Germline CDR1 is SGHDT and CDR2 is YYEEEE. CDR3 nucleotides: TGTGCCAGCAGTTACACGGGACTAGTAAATGAGCAGTTCTTC. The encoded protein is CASSYTGLVNEQFF.

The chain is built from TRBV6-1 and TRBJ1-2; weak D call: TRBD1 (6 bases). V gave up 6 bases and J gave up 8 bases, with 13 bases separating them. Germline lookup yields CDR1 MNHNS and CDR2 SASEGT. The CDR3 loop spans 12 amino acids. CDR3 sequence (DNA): TGTGCCAGCAGGGACAGTGAAAGGGGCTACACCTTC. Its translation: CASRDSERGYTF.

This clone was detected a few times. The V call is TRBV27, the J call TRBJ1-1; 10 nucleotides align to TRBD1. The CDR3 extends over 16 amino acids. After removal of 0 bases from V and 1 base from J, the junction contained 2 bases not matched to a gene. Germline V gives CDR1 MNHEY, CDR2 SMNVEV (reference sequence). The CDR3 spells CASSLSTGGRNTEAFF. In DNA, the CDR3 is TGTGCCAGCAGTTTATCGACAGGGGGCAGGAACACTGAAGCTTTCTTT.

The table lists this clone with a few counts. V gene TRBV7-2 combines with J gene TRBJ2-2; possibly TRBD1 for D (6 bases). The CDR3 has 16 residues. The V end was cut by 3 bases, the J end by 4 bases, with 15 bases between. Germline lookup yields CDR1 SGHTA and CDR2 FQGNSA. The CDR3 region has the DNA TGTGCCAGCAGCTTGCAGGGGCCCGCGCTCACCGGGGAGCTGTTTTTT. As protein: CASSLQGPALTGELFF. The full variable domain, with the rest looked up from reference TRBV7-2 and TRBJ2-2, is GAGVSQSPSNKVTEKGKDVELRCDPISGHTALYWYRQSLGQGLEFLIYFQGNSAPDKSGLPSDRFSAERTGGSVSTLTIQRTQQEDSAVYLCASSLQGPALTGELFFGEGSRLTVL.

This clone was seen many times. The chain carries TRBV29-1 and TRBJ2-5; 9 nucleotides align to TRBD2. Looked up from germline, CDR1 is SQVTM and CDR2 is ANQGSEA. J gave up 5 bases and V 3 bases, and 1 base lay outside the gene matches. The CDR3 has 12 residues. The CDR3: CSVDLAGETQYF. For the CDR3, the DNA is TGCAGCGTTGATCTAGCGGGGGAGACCCAGTACTTC.

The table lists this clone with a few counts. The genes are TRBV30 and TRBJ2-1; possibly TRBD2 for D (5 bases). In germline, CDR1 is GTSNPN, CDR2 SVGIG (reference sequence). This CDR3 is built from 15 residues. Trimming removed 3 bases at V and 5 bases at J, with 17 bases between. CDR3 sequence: CAWSWMSGPDNEQFF. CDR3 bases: TGTGCCTGGAGCTGGATGAGCGGTCCGGACAATGAGCAGTTCTTC.

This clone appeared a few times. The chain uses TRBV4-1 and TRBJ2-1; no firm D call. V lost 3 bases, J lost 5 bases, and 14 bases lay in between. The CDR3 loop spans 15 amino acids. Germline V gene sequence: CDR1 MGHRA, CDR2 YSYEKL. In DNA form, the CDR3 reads TGCGCCAGCAGCCATTTGGAGTCCCTTAACAATGAGCAGTTCTTC. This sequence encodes CASSHLESLNNEQFF.

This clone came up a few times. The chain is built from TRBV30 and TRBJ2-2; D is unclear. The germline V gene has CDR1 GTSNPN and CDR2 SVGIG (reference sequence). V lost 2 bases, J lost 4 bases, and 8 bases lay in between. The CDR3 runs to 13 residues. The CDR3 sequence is CAWSSLSTGELFF. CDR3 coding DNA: TGTGCCTGGAGTAGCCTTTCCACCGGGGAGCTGTTTTTT.

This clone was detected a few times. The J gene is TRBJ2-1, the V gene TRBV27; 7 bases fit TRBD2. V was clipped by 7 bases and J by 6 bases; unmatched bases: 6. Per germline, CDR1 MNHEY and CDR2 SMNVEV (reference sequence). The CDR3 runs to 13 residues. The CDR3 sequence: CASKLLAGNEQFF. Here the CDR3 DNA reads TGTGCCAGCAAACTCTTAGCGGGCAATGAGCAGTTCTTC.

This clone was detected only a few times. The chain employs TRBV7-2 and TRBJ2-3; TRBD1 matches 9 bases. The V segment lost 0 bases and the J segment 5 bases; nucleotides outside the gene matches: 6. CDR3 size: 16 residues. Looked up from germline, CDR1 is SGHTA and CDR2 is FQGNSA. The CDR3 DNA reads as TGTGCCAGCAGCTTAGCGTCGGGACAGGGTCAAGATACGCAGTATTTT. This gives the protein CASSLASGQGQDTQYF.

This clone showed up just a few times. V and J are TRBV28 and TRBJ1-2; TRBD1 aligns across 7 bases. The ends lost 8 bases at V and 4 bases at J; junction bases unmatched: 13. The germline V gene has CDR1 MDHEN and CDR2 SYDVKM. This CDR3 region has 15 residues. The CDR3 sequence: CASGSEGQTFYGYTF. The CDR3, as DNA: TGTGCCAGCGGATCTGAGGGACAGACCTTCTATGGCTACACCTTC.

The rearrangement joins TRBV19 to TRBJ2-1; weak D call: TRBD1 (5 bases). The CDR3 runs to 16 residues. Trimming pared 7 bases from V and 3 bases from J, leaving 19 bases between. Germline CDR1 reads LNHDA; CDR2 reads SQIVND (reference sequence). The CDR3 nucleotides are TGTGCCAGTAACCAGGGCCGTACTTCTAACTACAATGAGCAGTTCTTC. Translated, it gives CASNQGRTSNYNEQFF.

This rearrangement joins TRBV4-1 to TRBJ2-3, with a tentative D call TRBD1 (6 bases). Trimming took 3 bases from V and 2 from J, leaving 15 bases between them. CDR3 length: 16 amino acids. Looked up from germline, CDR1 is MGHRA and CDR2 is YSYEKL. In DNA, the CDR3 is TGCGCCAGCAGCCAGCCGACAGGTTCTGTCACAGATACGCAGTATTTT. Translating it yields CASSQPTGSVTDTQYF.

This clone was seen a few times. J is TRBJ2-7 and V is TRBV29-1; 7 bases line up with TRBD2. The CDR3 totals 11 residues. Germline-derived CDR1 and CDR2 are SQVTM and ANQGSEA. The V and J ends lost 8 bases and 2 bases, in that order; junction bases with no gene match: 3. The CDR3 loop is CSFGTTYEQYF. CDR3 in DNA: TGCAGCTTTGGGACTACCTACGAGCAGTACTTC.

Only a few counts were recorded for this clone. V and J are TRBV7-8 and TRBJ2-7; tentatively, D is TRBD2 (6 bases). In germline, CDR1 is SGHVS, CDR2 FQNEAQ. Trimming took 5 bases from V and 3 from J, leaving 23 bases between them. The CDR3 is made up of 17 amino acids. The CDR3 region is CASSPAPGWGTLYEQYF. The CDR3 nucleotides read TGTGCCAGCAGCCCGGCCCCTGGGTGGGGGACTCTCTACGAGCAGTACTTC. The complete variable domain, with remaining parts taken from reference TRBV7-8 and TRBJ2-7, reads GAGVSQSPRYKVAKRGQDVALRCDPISGHVSLFWYQQALGQGPEFLTYFQNEAQLDKSGLPSDRFFAERPEGSVSTLKIQRTQQEDSAVYLCASSPAPGWGTLYEQYFGPGTRLTVT.

DNA for the CDR3: TGTGCCACCAGCAGAGTTACCGGGAGTGAGCTGTTTTTT. It encodes CATSRVTGSELFF. V gene TRBV15 combines with J gene TRBJ2-2, with D possibly TRBD2 on 6 matching bases. The CDR3 sequence is 13 residues long. V was cut by 1 base and J by 11 bases, with 11 bases left in between. CDR1 is LNHNV, CDR2 YYDKDF, per germline (reference sequence).

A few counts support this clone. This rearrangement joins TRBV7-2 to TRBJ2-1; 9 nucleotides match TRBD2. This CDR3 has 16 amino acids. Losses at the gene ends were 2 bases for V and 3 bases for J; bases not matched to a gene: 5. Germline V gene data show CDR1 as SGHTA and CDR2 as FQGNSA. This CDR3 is CASSLPSSGNYNEQFF. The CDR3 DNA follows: TGTGCCAGCAGCTTACCTTCTAGCGGGAACTACAATGAGCAGTTCTTC.

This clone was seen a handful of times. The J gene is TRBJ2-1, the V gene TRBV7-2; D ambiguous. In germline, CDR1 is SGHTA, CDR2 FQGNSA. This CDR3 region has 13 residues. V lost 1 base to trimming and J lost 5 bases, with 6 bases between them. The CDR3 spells CASSLDLNNEQFF. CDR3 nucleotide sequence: TGTGCCAGCAGCTTAGACTTAAACAATGAGCAGTTCTTC.